This TCR beta chain was identified in a study of vaccination and CD4 T cells after COVID-19. Study-level background: Stimuli were overlapping spike peptide pools of SARS-CoV-2 and three common cold coronaviruses (HCoV-NL63, HCoV-OC43, HCoV-229E). Study-wide findings and caveats: The median count of SARS-CoV-2-reactive clonotypes rose from around 21 to 38, not significantly.

In regard to this clonotype: Its cognate antigen is unknown.

The Oncomine TCR Beta short-read assay sequenced DNA from cultured CD4+ T cells. Investigators isolated genomic DNA from cultured CD4+ T cells. TCRdb re-called the PCR reads through MiXCR, storing one row per CDR3 protein. The sample carries 3,000 to 4,000 distinct CDR3 sequences, 16% recorded once. The V gene's germline CDR1 is LGHNA and CDR2 YNFKEQ. CDR3 length equals 16 residues. The J segment lost 5 bases and the V segment lost 4 bases, leaving 12 bases of the junction unmatched. Noted treatment: roughly 11-day PBMC culture with coronavirus spike peptide pools or control peptides (ViraFEST assay). Expansion of antigen-specific T cells with peptide pools by ViraFEST preceded sequencing of TCRs.

Specimen: CD4+ T cells from blood, cultured in vitro. The J gene is TRBJ1-1, the V gene TRBV4-2, with 8 bases that match TRBD1. The TCR originated in a human donor who had recovered from COVID-19. CDR3 region: CASSPDGRGRRTEAFF. CDR3 in DNA: TGTGCCAGCAGCCCGGATGGCAGGGGGCGCAGGACTGAAGCTTTCTTT.